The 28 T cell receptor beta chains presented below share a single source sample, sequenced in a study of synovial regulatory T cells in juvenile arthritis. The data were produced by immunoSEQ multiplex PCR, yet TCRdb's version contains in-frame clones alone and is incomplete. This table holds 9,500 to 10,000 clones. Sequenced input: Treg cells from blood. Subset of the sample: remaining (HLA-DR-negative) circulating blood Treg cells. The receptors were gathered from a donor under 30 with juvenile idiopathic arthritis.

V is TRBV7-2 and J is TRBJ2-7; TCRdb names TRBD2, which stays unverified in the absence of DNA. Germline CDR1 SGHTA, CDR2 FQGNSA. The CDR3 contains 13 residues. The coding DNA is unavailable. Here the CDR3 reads CASSPSAYYEQYF.

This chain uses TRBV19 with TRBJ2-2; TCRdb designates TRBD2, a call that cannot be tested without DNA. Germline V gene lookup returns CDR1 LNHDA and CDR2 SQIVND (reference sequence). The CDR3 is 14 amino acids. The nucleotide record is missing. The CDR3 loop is CASTPAGATGELFF.

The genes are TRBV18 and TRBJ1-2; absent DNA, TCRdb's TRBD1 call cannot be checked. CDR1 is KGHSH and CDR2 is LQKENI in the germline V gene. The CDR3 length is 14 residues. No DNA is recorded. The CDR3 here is CASSPPRTGNGYTF.

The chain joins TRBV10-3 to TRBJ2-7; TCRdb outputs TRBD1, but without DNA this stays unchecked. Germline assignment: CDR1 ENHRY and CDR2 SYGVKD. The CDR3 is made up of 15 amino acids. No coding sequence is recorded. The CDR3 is CAIRGVDRFSYEQYF.

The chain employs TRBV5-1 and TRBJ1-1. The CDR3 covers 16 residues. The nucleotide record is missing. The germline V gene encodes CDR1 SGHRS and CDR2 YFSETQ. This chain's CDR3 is CASSLWNRGRGTEAFF. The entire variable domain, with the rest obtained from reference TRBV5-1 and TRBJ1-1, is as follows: KAGVTQTPRYLIKTRGQQVTLSCSPISGHRSVSWYQQTPGQGLQFLFEYFSETQRNKGNFPGRFSGRQFSNSRSEMNVSTLELGDSALYLCASSLWNRGRGTEAFFGQGTRLTVV.

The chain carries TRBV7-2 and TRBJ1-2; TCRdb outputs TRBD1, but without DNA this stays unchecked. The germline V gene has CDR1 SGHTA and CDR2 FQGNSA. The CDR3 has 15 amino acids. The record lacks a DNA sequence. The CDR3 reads CASSLETVRVYGYTF.

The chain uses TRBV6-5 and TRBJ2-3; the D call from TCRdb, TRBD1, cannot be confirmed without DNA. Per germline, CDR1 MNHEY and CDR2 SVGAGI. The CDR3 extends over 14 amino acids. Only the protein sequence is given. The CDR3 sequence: CASSEQGTRDTQYF.

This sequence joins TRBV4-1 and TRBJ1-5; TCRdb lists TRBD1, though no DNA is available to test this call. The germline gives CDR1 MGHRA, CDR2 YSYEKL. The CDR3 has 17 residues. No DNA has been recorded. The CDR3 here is CASSQDVPQLIGQPQHF.

The CDR3 sequence: CASSPGPYEQYF. This rearrangement joins TRBV6-5 to TRBJ2-7. Germline-derived CDR1 and CDR2 are MNHEY and SVGAGI. CDR3 length equals 12 residues. Nucleotide data are not available.

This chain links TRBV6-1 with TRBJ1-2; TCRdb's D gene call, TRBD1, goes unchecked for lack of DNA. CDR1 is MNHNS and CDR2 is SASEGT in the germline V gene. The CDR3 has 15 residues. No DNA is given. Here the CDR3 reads CASTPRQGHGYGYTF.

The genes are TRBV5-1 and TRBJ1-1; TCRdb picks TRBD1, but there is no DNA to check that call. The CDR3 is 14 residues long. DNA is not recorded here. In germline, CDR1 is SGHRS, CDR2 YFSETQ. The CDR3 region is CASRRQVLATEAFF.

The CDR3 sequence is CAISESRGPQHF. The rearrangement uses TRBV10-3 and TRBJ1-5. Germline V gives CDR1 ENHRY, CDR2 SYGVKD. The CDR3 contains 12 residues. A DNA sequence was not provided.

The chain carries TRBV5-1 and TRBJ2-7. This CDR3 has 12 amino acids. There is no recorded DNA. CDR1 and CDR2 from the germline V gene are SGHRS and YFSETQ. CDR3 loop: CASSLDAYEQYF.

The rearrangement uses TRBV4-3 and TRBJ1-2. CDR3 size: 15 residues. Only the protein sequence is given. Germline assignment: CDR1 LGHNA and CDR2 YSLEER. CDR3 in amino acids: CASSQERVIGYGYTF.

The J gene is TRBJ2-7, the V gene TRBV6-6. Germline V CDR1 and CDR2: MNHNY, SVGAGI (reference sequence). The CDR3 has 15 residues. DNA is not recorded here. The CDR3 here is CASSYRPNPRYEQYF.

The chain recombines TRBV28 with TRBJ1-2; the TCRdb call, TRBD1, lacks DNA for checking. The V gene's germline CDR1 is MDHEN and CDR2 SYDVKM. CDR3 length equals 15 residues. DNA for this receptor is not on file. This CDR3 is CASSLVNRGSGGYTF.

CDR3: CASSQGPGRSNEQYF. The V gene is TRBV14, the J gene TRBJ2-7. This CDR3 has 15 residues. No DNA was logged. The germline gives CDR1 SGHDN, CDR2 FVKESK.

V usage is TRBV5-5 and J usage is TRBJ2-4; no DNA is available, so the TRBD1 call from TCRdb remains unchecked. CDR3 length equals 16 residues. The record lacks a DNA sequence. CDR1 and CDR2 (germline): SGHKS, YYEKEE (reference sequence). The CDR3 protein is CASSPGDSLAKNIQYF.

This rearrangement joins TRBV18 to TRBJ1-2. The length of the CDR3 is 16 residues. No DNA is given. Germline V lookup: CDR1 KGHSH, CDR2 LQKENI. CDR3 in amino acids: CASSAPGGPRRYGYTF.

CDR3 loop: CASSQVVRGSEAFF. The chain couples TRBV4-3 to TRBJ1-1; TCRdb designates TRBD1, a call that cannot be tested without DNA. The CDR3 extends over 14 amino acids. No DNA is given. The germline V gene has CDR1 LGHNA and CDR2 YSLEER.

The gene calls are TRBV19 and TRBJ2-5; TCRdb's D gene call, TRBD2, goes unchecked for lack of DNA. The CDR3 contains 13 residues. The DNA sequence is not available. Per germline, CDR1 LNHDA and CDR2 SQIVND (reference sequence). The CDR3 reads CASNGGTLETQYF.

The CDR3 spells CASRLQGRSYNEQFF. The chain uses TRBV19 and TRBJ2-1; the TCRdb D gene call, TRBD1, has no DNA to confirm it. The germline gives CDR1 LNHDA, CDR2 SQIVND (reference sequence). The CDR3 totals 15 residues. This entry has no DNA. The variable domain in full, with the rest retrieved from reference TRBV19 and TRBJ2-1, is DGGITQSPKYLFRKEGQNVTLSCEQNLNHDAMYWYRQDPGQGLRLIYYSQIVNDFQKGDIAEGYSVSREKKESFPLTVTSAQKNPTAFYLCASRLQGRSYNEQFFGPGTRLTVL.

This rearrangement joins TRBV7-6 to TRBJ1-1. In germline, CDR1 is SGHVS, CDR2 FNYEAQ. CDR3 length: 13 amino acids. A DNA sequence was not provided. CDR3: CACFRGLNTEAFF.

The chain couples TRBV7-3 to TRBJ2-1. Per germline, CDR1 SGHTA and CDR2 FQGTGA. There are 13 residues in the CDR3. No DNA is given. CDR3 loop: CASTNPGTHEQFF.

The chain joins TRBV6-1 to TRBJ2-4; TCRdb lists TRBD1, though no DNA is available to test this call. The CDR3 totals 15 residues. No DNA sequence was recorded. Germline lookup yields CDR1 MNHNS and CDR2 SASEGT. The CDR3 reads CASSESTTGGNIQYF.

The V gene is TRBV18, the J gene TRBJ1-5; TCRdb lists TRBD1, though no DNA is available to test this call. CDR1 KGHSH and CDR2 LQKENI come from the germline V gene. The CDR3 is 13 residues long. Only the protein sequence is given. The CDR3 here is CASSPSRAQPQHF.

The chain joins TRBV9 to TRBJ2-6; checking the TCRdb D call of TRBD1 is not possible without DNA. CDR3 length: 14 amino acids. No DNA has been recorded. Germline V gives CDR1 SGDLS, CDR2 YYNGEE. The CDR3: CASSVDQGANVLTF.

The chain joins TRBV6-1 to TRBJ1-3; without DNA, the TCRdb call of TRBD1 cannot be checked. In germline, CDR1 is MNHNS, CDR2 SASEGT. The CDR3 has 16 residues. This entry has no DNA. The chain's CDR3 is CASSEGAFYSGNTIYF.